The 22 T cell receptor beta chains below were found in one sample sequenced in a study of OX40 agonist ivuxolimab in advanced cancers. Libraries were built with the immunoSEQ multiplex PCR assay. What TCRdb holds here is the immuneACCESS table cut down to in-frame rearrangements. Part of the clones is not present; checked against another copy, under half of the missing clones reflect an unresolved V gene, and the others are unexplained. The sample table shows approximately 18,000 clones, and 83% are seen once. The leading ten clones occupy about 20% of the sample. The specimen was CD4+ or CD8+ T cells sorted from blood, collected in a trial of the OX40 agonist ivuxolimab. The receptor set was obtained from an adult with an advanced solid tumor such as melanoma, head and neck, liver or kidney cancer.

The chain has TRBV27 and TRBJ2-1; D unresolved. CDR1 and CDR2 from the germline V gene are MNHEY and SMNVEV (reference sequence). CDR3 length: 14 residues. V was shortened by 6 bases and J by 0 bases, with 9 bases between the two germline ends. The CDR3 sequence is CASRLSSSYNEQFF. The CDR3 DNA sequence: TGTGCCAGCAGACTTTCTTCCTCCTACAATGAGCAGTTCTTC.

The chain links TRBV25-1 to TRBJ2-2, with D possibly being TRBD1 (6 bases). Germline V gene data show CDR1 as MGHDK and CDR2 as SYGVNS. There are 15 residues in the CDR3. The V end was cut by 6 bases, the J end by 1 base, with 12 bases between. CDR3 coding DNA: TGTGCCAGCAGAGCCGAGGACAGGAACACCGGGGAGCTGTTTTTT. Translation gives CASRAEDRNTGELFF.

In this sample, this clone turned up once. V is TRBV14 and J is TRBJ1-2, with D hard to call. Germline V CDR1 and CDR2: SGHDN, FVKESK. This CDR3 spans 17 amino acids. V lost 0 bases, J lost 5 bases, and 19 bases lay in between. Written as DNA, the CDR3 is TGTGCCAGCAGCCAAGATAATTCACAAACCAGGAGGTATGGCTACACCTTC. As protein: CASSQDNSQTRRYGYTF.

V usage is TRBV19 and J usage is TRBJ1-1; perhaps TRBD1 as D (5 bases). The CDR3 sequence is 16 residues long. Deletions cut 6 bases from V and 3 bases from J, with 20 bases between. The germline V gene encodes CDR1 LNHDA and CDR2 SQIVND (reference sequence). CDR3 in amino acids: CASRPSLTGFDTEAFF. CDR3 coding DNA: TGTGCCAGTAGACCAAGCCTTACAGGATTCGACACTGAAGCTTTCTTT.

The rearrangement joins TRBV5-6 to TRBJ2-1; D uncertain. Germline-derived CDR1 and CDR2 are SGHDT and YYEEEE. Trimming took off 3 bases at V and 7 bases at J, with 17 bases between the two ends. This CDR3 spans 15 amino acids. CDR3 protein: CASSSPLELQNEQFF. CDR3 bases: TGTGCCAGCAGCTCCCCCCTCGAGCTGCAAAATGAGCAGTTCTTC.

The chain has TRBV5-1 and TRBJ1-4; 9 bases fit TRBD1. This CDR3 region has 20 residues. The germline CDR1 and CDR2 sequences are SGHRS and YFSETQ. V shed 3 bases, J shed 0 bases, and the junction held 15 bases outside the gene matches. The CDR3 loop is CASSWTPGQGLHSTNEKLFF. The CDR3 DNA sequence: TGCGCCAGCAGCTGGACGCCGGGACAGGGCCTCCATTCAACTAATGAAAAACTGTTTTTT. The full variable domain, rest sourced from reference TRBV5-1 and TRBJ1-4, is KAGVTQTPRYLIKTRGQQVTLSCSPISGHRSVSWYQQTPGQGLQFLFEYFSETQRNKGNFPGRFSGRQFSNSRSEMNVSTLELGDSALYLCASSWTPGQGLHSTNEKLFFGSGTQLSVL.

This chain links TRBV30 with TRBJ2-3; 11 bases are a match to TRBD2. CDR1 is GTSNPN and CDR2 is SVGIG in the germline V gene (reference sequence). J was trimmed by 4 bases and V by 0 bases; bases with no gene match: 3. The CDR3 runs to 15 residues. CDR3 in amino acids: CAWSVLAGAADTQYF. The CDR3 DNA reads TGTGCCTGGAGTGTACTAGCGGGAGCAGCAGATACGCAGTATTTT.

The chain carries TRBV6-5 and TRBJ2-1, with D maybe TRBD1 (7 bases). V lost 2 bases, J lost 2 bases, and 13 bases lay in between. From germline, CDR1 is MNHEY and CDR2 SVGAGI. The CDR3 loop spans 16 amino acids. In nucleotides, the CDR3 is TGTGCCAGCAGTTACGCGGGACAGACAGCCTACAATGAGCAGTTCTTC. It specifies CASSYAGQTAYNEQFF.

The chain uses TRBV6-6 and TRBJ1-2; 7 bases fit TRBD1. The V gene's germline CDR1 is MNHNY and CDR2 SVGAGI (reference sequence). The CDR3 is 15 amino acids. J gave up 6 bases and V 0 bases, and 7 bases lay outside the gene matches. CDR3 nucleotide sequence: TGTGCCAGCAGTTACTCAAGACAGGGAGGAAATGGCTACACCTTC. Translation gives CASSYSRQGGNGYTF.

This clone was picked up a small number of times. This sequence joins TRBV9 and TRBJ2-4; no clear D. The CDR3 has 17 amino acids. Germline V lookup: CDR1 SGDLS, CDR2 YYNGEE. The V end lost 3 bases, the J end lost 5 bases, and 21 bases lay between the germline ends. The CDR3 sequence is CASSGPPLAGSENIQYF. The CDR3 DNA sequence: TGTGCCAGCAGCGGCCCCCCGTTGGCCGGGTCAGAAAACATTCAGTACTTC.

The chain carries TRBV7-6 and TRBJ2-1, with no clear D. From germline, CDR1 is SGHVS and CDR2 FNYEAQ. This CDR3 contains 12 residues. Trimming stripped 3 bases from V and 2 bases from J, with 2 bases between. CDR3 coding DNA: TGTGCCAGCAGCTTCGCCTACAATGAGCAGTTCTTC. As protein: CASSFAYNEQFF.

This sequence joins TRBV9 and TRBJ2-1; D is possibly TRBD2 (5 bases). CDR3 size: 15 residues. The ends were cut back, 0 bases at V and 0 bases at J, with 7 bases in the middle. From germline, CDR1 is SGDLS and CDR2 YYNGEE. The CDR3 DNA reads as TGTGCCAGCAGCGTAGGGACTTACTCCTACAATGAGCAGTTCTTC. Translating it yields CASSVGTYSYNEQFF.

The CDR3 spells CASSGFRDTNSPLHF. Here the CDR3 DNA reads TGTGCCAGCAGTGGGTTCCGGGACACGAATTCACCCCTCCACTTT. The chain has TRBV2 and TRBJ1-6; a possible D gene is TRBD1 (6 bases). V shed 4 bases and J shed 7 bases, with 14 bases lying between them. Germline CDR1 is SNHLY and CDR2 is FYNNEI. This CDR3 region has 15 residues.

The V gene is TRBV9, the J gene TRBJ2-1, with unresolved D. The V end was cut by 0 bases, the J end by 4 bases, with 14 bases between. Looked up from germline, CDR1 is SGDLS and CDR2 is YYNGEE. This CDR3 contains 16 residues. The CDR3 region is CASSVVIGSSYNEQFF. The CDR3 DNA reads TGTGCCAGCAGCGTAGTAATAGGATCGTCATACAATGAGCAGTTCTTC.

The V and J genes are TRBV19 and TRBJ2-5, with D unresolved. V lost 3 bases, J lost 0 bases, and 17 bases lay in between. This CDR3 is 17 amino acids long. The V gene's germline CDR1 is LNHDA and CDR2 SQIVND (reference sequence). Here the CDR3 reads CASSMPDGRAYQETQYF. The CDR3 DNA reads TGTGCCAGTAGTATGCCCGACGGACGGGCGTACCAAGAGACCCAGTACTTC. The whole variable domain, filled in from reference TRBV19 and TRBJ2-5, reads DGGITQSPKYLFRKEGQNVTLSCEQNLNHDAMYWYRQDPGQGLRLIYYSQIVNDFQKGDIAEGYSVSREKKESFPLTVTSAQKNPTAFYLCASSMPDGRAYQETQYFGPGTRLLVL.

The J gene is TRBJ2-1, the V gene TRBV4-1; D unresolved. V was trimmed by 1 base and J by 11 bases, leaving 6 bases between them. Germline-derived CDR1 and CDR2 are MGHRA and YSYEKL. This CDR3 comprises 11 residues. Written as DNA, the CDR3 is TGCGCCAGCAGCCAAGGACTCCAGCAGTTCTTC. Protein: CASSQGLQQFF.

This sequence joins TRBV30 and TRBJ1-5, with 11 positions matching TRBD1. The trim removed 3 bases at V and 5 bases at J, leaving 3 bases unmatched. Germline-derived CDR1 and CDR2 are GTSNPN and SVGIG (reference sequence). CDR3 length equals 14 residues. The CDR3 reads CAWSSGQGDQPQHF. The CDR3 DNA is TGTGCCTGGAGCTCGGGACAGGGGGATCAGCCCCAGCATTTT.

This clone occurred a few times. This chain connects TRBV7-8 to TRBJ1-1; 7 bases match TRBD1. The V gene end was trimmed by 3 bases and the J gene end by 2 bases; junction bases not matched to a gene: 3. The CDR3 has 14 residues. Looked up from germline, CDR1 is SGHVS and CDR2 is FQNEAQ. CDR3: CASSFDRDNTEAFF. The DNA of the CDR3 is TGTGCCAGCAGCTTTGACAGGGACAACACTGAAGCTTTCTTT.

The DNA for the CDR3 is TGTGCCAGCAGCCCCCGACTAGCGGGAGTTGGAGAGCAGTACTTC. This translates into CASSPRLAGVGEQYF. The chain employs TRBV13 and TRBJ2-7; TRBD2 matches at 12 bases. CDR3 length: 15 amino acids. V shed 5 bases, J shed 7 bases, and the junction held 9 bases outside the gene matches. Germline loops: CDR1 PRHDT, CDR2 FYEKMQ (reference sequence).

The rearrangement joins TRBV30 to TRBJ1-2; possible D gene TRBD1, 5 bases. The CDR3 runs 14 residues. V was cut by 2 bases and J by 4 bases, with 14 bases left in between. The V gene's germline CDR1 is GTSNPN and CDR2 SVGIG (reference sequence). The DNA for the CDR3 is TGTGCCTGGAGTACACAGACAGACCGCTATGGCTACACCTTC. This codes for CAWSTQTDRYGYTF.

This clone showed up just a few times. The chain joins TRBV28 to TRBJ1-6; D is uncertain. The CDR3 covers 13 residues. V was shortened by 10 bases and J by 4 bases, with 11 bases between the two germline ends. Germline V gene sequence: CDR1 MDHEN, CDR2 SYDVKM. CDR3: CAIEDGYNSPLHF. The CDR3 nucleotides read TGTGCCATCGAGGACGGTTATAATTCACCCCTCCACTTT.

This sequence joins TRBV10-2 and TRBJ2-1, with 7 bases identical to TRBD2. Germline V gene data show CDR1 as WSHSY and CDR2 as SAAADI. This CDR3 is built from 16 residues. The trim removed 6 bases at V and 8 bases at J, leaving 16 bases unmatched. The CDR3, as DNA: TGCGCCAGCAGCCACTCACTAGCGAATGGGGGGGATGAGCAGTTCTTC. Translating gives CASSHSLANGGDEQFF.